The 26 T cell receptor beta chains presented below share a single source sample, sequenced in a study of shared clonotypes between healthy human individuals. Libraries were prepared by immunoSEQ multiplex PCR; TCRdb keeps only in-frame clonotypes and omits some of them. Among 950,000 to 1,300,000 clones listed, about 77% were seen once. The sequencing input was memory CD4+ T cells sorted from blood. Subset: CD45RA-negative fraction. These receptors all come from a man younger than 35 in good health.

On this clone itself: One base away lies a much larger clone, so this may be a sequencing read error. The J gene is TRBJ2-2, the V gene TRBV5-4; D might be TRBD1 (5 bases). CDR1 is SGHNT, CDR2 YYREEE, per germline (reference sequence). Trimming left V 2 bases short and J 3 bases short, with 5 bases between. This CDR3 spans 13 amino acids. As DNA, the CDR3 is TGTGCCAGCAGCTTCAGGGACACCGGGGAGCTGTTTTTT. Translation gives CASSFRDTGELFF.

The chain is built from TRBV6-1 and TRBJ1-2; no clear D gene. Germline values: CDR1 MNHNS, CDR2 SASEGT. The CDR3 loop spans 13 amino acids. Trimming shortened V by 1 base and J by 8 bases, and 11 bases separated the two germline ends. The CDR3 DNA reads as TGTGCCAGCAGTGAAGATGTGGGAGGCGGCTACACCTTC. Translating it yields CASSEDVGGGYTF.

This clone was observed a few times. This chain links TRBV19 with TRBJ1-6, with a weak D call TRBD1 (5 bases). This CDR3 spans 14 amino acids. V lost 6 bases and J lost 7, with 13 bases in between. The germline gives CDR1 LNHDA, CDR2 SQIVND (reference sequence). CDR3 nucleotide sequence: TGTGCCAGTAGGCACGGGACCGTAAATTCACCCCTCCACTTT. Translated, it gives CASRHGTVNSPLHF.

V and J are TRBV27 and TRBJ1-3; no clear D. The ends were cut back, 1 base at V and 10 bases at J, with 11 bases in the middle. Per the germline V gene, CDR1 is MNHEY and CDR2 is SMNVEV (reference sequence). The CDR3 extends over 13 amino acids. The CDR3 bases are TGTGCCAGCAGTTTATTCCCCTTCAGGACCATATATTTT. Encoded protein: CASSLFPFRTIYF.

This clone has only one observation. The chain combines TRBV10-3 with TRBJ2-7; TRBD1 might be the D (5 bases). The CDR3 length is 14 residues. Trimming left V 6 bases short and J 2 bases short, with 14 bases between. The germline gives CDR1 ENHRY, CDR2 SYGVKD. The CDR3 region has the DNA TGTGCCATCAGCGGCTTGGGGCCCCCCTACGAGCAGTACTTC. It translates to CAISGLGPPYEQYF.

The chain recombines TRBV10-2 with TRBJ2-7; D is uncertain. Germline loops: CDR1 WSHSY, CDR2 SAAADI. Trimming took 4 bases from V and 3 from J, leaving 7 bases between them. The CDR3 totals 12 residues. CDR3 sequence (DNA): TGCGCCAGCAGTGGCATTTTCTACGAGCAGTACTTC. Residues: CASSGIFYEQYF.

The chain links TRBV7-9 to TRBJ2-5, with 9 bases identical to TRBD2. J lost 2 bases, V lost 2 bases, and 9 bases had no gene match. This CDR3 has 17 residues. Per germline, CDR1 SEHNR and CDR2 FQNEAQ (reference sequence). CDR3 amino acids: CASSLWFSGGRQETQYF. As DNA, the CDR3 is TGTGCCAGCAGCTTATGGTTTAGCGGGGGCCGACAAGAGACCCAGTACTTC.

The V call is TRBV29-1, the J call TRBJ2-7; 11 nucleotides agree with TRBD2. Trimming removed 5 bases from V and 0 bases from J; junction bases left unmatched: 6. This CDR3 spans 15 amino acids. The V gene's germline CDR1 is SQVTM and CDR2 ANQGSEA. In DNA, the CDR3 is TGCAGCGTTACGGGACTAGCGGAAAGCTCCTACGAGCAGTACTTC. It translates to CSVTGLAESSYEQYF.

The rearrangement links TRBV2 to TRBJ2-7, with D possibly being TRBD1 (6 bases). CDR1 SNHLY and CDR2 FYNNEI come from the germline V gene. The V end was cut by 5 bases, the J end by 4 bases, with 9 bases between. The CDR3 consists of 12 residues. CDR3: CASSIQGYEQYF. The CDR3, as DNA: TGTGCCAGCAGTATCCAGGGGTACGAGCAGTACTTC.

This chain links TRBV19 with TRBJ2-6; D possibly corresponds to TRBD1 (5 bases). CDR3 length equals 15 residues. Trimming stripped 5 bases from V and 2 bases from J, with 10 bases between. The germline V gene has CDR1 LNHDA and CDR2 SQIVND (reference sequence). In nucleotides, the CDR3 is TGTGCCAGTAGTGCCCAGGGTACTGGGGCCAACGTCCTGACTTTC. This codes for CASSAQGTGANVLTF.

The genes are TRBV4-1 and TRBJ1-1; unclear D gene. Trimming removed 0 bases at V and 1 base at J, with 9 bases between. Germline CDR1 is MGHRA and CDR2 is YSYEKL. The CDR3 covers 15 residues. DNA of the CDR3: TGCGCCAGCAGCCAAGAGTACCAATGGAACACTGAAGCTTTCTTT. Encoded protein: CASSQEYQWNTEAFF.

This clone appeared a single time. A much larger clone differs by one base, so this may be a read error. V and J are TRBV11-2 and TRBJ2-4; D is uncertain. Germline CDR1 SGHAT, CDR2 FQNNGV. V shed 3 bases and J shed 5 bases, with 2 bases lying between them. The CDR3 loop spans 11 amino acids. The CDR3 here is CASSFQNIQYF. The DNA of the CDR3 is TGTGCCAGCAGCTTCCAAAACATTCAGTACTTC.

The genes are TRBV19 and TRBJ2-7, with D maybe TRBD2 (6 bases). The V gene lost 6 bases and the J gene lost 4 bases, with 19 bases spanning the gap. The CDR3 consists of 15 residues. Germline loops: CDR1 LNHDA, CDR2 SQIVND (reference sequence). DNA of the CDR3: TGTGCCAGTAGCCCGAGGCGGGACGAGGGGTACGAGCAGTACTTC. Its translation: CASSPRRDEGYEQYF.

The DNA for the CDR3 is TGCGCCAGCAGCGAGGCAGGGGCTTCTGGAAACACCATATATTTT. This translates into CASSEAGASGNTIYF. V gene TRBV5-1 combines with J gene TRBJ1-3; weak D call: TRBD1 (6 bases). This CDR3 comprises 15 residues. Per the germline V gene, CDR1 is SGHRS and CDR2 is YFSETQ. With 4 bases removed from V and 1 base from J, the gap between germline ends came to 12 bases.

CDR3 sequence: CASSPDRDEQFF. The CDR3 nucleotides read TGTGCCAGCAGTCCTGACAGGGATGAGCAGTTCTTC. The chain employs TRBV6-6 and TRBJ2-1; 7 positions match TRBD1. Germline loops: CDR1 MNHNY, CDR2 SVGAGI (reference sequence). This CDR3 has 12 residues. Germline trimming cut 5 bases from V and 8 bases from J; bases unmatched to any gene: 3.

This clone has just a few counts. The chain recombines TRBV10-3 with TRBJ1-2; 9 bases line up with TRBD1. Germline CDR1 and CDR2: ENHRY and SYGVKD. The CDR3 runs to 11 residues. J gave up 6 bases and V 10 bases, and 3 bases lay outside the gene matches. CDR3 bases: TGTGCCAAGGACAGGGGAGATGGCTACACCTTC. It translates to CAKDRGDGYTF.

This rearrangement joins TRBV19 to TRBJ1-1; D gene ambiguous. The CDR3 totals 16 residues. Trimming pared 4 bases from V and 1 base from J, leaving 16 bases between. CDR1 is LNHDA, CDR2 SQIVND, per germline (reference sequence). CDR3 protein: CASSRGLSRENTEAFF. CDR3 nucleotides: TGTGCCAGTAGTAGGGGATTATCTCGGGAGAACACTGAAGCTTTCTTT.

The sample holds one count of this clone. This chain uses TRBV6-6 with TRBJ2-1; D ambiguous. Germline lookup yields CDR1 MNHNY and CDR2 SVGAGI (reference sequence). The CDR3 runs 12 residues. V was pared by 6 bases and J by 6 bases, with 9 bases between. The CDR3 loop reads CASRWGGNEQFF. The DNA for the CDR3 is TGTGCCAGCAGGTGGGGTGGCAATGAGCAGTTCTTC.

Remarks on this clone: This specimen includes other DNA sequences encoding the same CDR3. The rearrangement links TRBV6-5 to TRBJ1-2; D is uncertain. Germline V gene data show CDR1 as MNHEY and CDR2 as SVGAGI. The CDR3 extends over 12 amino acids. V was trimmed by 2 bases and J by 4 bases, leaving 5 bases between them. The CDR3 region is CASSYGGYGYTF. The CDR3 DNA is TGTGCCAGCAGTTACGGCGGCTATGGCTACACCTTC.

This clone has only a few counts. The rearrangement uses TRBV30 and TRBJ2-3; 9 bases are a match to TRBD1. There are 15 residues in the CDR3. V trimming: 5 bases; J trimming: 3 bases; junction bases outside the gene matches: 9. Germline V gives CDR1 GTSNPN, CDR2 SVGIG (reference sequence). The chain's CDR3 is CAWGRGTGRTDTQYF. As DNA, the CDR3 is TGTGCCTGGGGACGAGGGACAGGGCGAACAGATACGCAGTATTTT.

V usage is TRBV2 and J usage is TRBJ2-6; perhaps TRBD1 as D (5 bases). The V gene's germline CDR1 is SNHLY and CDR2 FYNNEI. This CDR3 comprises 16 residues. Trimming cost V 0 bases and J 0 bases, with 6 bases left between them. This chain's CDR3 is CASSEAGDSGANVLTF. In DNA form, the CDR3 reads TGTGCCAGCAGTGAAGCAGGGGACTCTGGGGCCAACGTCCTGACTTTC. The full variable domain, completed using reference TRBV2 and TRBJ2-6, is EPEVTQTPSHQVTQMGQEVILRCVPISNHLYFYWYRQILGQKVEFLVSFYNNEISEKSEIFDDQFSVERPDGSNFTLKIRSTKLEDSAMYFCASSEAGDSGANVLTFGAGSRLTVL.

The chain is built from TRBV6-6 and TRBJ2-3; TRBD1 is a possible D gene (6 bases). This CDR3 is built from 13 residues. Germline V gene lookup returns CDR1 MNHNY and CDR2 SVGAGI (reference sequence). V was shortened by 2 bases and J by 5 bases, with 8 bases between the two germline ends. In nucleotides, the CDR3 is TGTGCCAGCAGTTACGGGGGACAAGATACGCAGTATTTT. Its translation is CASSYGGQDTQYF.

The gene calls are TRBV10-3 and TRBJ1-2; no clear D. Germline V gene lookup returns CDR1 ENHRY and CDR2 SYGVKD. V was shortened by 6 bases and J by 1 base, with 9 bases between the two germline ends. The CDR3 totals 13 residues. The CDR3 region has the DNA TGTGCCATCAGGCCGGCAGATAACTATGGCTACACCTTC. It codes for CAIRPADNYGYTF.

The genes are TRBV7-9 and TRBJ2-5, with unresolved D. Germline lookup yields CDR1 SEHNR and CDR2 FQNEAQ (reference sequence). V shed 1 base and J shed 5 bases, with 14 bases lying between them. The CDR3 consists of 15 residues. In DNA, the CDR3 is TGTGCCAGCAGCTTAGTGGGCTACGGTACGGAGACCCAGTACTTC. Its translation is CASSLVGYGTETQYF.

The chain couples TRBV2 to TRBJ2-3; D possibly corresponds to TRBD2 (7 bases). Between the trimmed V and J ends, which lost 4 bases and 5 bases, there was a span of 16 bases. CDR3 size: 15 residues. CDR1 and CDR2 (germline): SNHLY, FYNNEI. CDR3 in DNA: TGTGCCAGCAGTGCGGTGGGGGGGCGGAGAGATACGCAGTATTTT. It yields the protein CASSAVGGRRDTQYF.

The rearrangement uses TRBV7-2 and TRBJ1-5, with D unclear. CDR3 length: 14 amino acids. V was pared by 3 bases and J by 6 bases, with 12 bases between. The germline gives CDR1 SGHTA, CDR2 FQGNSA. The CDR3 nucleotides read TGTGCCAGCAGCTTGTTAGGTGAGGTTCAGCCCCAGCATTTT. Amino acid sequence: CASSLLGEVQPQHF.